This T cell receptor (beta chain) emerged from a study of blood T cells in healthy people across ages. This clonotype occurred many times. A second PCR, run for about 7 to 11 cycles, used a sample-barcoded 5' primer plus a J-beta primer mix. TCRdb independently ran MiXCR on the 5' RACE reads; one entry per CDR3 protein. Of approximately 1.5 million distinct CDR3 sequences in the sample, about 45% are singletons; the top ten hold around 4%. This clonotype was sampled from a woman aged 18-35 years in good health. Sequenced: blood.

The CDR3 loop reads CASSPGAGVKDTQYF. In DNA, the CDR3 is TGTGCCAGCAGTCCGGGTGCGGGAGTCAAAGATACGCAGTATTTT. The rearrangement joins TRBV27 to TRBJ2-3; TRBD2 matches at 7 bases. Germline V lookup: CDR1 MNHEY, CDR2 SMNVEV (reference sequence). Trimming at V came to 5 bases and at J to 5 bases, leaving 10 bases not matched to a gene. This CDR3 is built from 15 residues.